Detailed here is one T cell receptor (beta chain). Its specificity is not known. Profiled with immunoSEQ multiplex PCR; TCRdb holds only in-frame clones, not every one. The sample has 25,000 to 30,000 clones; roughly 90% are singletons. With 7 bases clipped from V and 5 bases from J, the junction kept 8 bases outside the gene matches. The CDR3 extends over 13 amino acids. The germline CDR1 and CDR2 sequences are SQVTM and ANQGSEA. Time point given: week 5, during vaccination. In every dose of vaccine, 300 ug of mutant IDH1 20-mer peptide was given alongside topical imiquimod. The record originates from a study of a mutant IDH1 vaccine in newly diagnosed glioma.

The sample in question was PBMCs, obtained from a glioma patient whose treatment included an IDH1 peptide vaccine. V gene TRBV29-1 combines with J gene TRBJ1-3; the match to TRBD1 covers 7 bases. This receptor was obtained from a man aged 18 to 30 with glioma. CDR3 sequence (DNA): TGCAGCGCGTTAGGGACAGCCAGAAACACCATATATTTT. Translated, it gives CSALGTARNTIYF.